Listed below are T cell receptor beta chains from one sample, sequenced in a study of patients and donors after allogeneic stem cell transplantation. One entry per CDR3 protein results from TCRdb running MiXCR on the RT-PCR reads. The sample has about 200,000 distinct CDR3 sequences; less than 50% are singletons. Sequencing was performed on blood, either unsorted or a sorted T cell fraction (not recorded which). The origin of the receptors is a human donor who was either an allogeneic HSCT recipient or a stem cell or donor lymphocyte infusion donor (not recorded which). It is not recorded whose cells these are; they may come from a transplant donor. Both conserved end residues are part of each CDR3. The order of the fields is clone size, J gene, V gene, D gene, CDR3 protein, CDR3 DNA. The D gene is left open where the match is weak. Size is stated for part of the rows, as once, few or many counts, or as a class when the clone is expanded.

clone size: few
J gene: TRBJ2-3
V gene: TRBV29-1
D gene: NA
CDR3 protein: CSVDGSVELPLTDTQYF
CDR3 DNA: TGCAGCGTTGACGGCTCCGTGGAACTACCCCTTACAGATACGCAGTATTTT

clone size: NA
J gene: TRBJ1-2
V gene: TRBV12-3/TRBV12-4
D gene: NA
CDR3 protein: CASSLRGDAYGYTF
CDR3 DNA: TGTGCCAGCAGTTTGAGGGGTGACGCCTATGGCTACACCTTC

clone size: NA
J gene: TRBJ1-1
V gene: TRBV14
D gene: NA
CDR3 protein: CASSFTGNTEAFF
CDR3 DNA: TGTGCCAGCAGCTTTACGGGGAACACTGAAGCTTTCTTT

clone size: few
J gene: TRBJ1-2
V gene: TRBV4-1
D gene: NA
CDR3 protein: CASSQGLGRYGYTF
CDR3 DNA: TGCGCCAGCAGCCAAGGCCTGGGCCGCTATGGCTACACCTTC

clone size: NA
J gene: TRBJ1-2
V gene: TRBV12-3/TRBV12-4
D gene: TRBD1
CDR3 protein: CASSRQGALLYGYTF
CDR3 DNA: TGTGCCAGCAGTCGACAGGGGGCGCTTCTCTATGGCTACACCTTC

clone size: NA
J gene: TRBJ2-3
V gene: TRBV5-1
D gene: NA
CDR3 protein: CASSLVARLSTDTQYF
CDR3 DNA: TGCGCCAGCAGCTTGGTTGCTAGGCTCAGCACAGATACGCAGTATTTT

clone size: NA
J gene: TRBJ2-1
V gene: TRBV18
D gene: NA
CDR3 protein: CASSSGTVYNEQFF
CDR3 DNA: TGTGCCAGCTCGTCCGGGACGGTCTACAATGAGCAGTTCTTC

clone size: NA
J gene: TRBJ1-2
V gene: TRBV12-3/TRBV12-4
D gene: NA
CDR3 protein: CASSLGLGNYGYTF
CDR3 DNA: TGTGCCAGCAGTTTAGGTTTGGGGAACTATGGCTACACCTTC

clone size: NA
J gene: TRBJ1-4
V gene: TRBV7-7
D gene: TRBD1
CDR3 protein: CASSSNSGTELFF
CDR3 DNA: TGTGCCAGCAGCTCCAATTCCGGGACAGAACTGTTTTTT

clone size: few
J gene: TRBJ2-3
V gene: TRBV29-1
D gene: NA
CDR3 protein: CSVNPPGSRVQDTQYF
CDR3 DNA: TGCAGCGTTAACCCGCCAGGGTCACGAGTTCAAGATACGCAGTATTTT

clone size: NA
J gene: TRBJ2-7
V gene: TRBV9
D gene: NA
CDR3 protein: CASSVGQQAPEQYF
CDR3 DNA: TGTGCCAGCAGCGTCGGACAGCAAGCCCCGGAGCAGTACTTC

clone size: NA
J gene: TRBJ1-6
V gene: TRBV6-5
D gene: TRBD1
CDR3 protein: CASSYSQGAYNSPLHF
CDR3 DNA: TGTGCCAGCAGTTACTCCCAGGGGGCCTATAATTCACCCCTCCACTTT

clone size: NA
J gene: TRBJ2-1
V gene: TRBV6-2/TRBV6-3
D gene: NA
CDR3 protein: CASNDRSGGDEQFF
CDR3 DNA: TGTGCCAGCAACGACAGGTCCGGCGGGGATGAGCAGTTCTTC

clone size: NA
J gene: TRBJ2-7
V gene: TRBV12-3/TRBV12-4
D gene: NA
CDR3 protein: CASSLIRGSYEQYF
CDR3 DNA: TGTGCCAGCAGTTTAATCCGGGGGAGCTACGAGCAGTACTTC

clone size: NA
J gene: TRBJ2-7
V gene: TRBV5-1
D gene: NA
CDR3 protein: CASSLITGSYEQYF
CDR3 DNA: TGCGCCAGCAGCCTTATAACAGGCTCCTACGAGCAGTACTTC

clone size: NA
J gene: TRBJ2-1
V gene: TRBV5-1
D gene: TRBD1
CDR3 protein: CASSIGQGEQFF
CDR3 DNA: TGCGCCAGCAGCATCGGACAGGGTGAGCAGTTCTTC

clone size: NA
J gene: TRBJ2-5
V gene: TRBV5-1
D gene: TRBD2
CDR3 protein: CASSLGTSGLQETQYF
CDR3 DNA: TGCGCCAGCAGCTTGGGGACTAGCGGGTTACAAGAGACCCAGTACTTC

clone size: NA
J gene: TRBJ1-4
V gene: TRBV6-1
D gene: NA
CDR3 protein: CASRHTRRENEKLFF
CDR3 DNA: TGTGCCAGCAGACATACTCGACGGGAGAATGAAAAACTGTTTTTT

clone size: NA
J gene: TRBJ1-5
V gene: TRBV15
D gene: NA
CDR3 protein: CATSRGWQAHQPQHF
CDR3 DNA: TGTGCCACCAGCAGAGGGTGGCAGGCACATCAGCCCCAGCATTTT

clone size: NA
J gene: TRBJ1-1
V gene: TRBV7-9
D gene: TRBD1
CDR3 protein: CASSRAGGKGYTEAFF
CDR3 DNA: TGTGCCAGCAGCAGGGCAGGGGGCAAGGGGTACACTGAAGCTTTCTTT

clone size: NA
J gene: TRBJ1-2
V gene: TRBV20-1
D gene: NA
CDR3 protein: CSARMPGVDYGYTF
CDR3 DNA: TGCAGTGCTAGAATGCCAGGGGTGGACTATGGCTACACCTTC

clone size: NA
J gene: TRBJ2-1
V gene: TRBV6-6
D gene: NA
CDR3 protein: CASSYPDNEQFF
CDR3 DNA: TGTGCCAGCAGTTACCCTGACAATGAGCAGTTCTTC

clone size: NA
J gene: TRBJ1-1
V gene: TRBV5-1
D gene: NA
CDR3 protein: CASSSGEVGITEAFF
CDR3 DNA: TGCGCCAGCAGCTCAGGGGAAGTTGGGATCACTGAAGCTTTCTTT

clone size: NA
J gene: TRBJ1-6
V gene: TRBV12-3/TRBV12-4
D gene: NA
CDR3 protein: CASSQQVGASPLHF
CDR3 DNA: TGTGCCAGCAGTCAACAGGTAGGGGCATCACCCCTCCACTTT

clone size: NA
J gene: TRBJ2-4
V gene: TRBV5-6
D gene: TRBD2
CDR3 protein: CASSLRGGVAKNIQYF
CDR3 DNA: TGTGCCAGCAGCTTGAGGGGAGGGGTAGCCAAAAACATTCAGTACTTC

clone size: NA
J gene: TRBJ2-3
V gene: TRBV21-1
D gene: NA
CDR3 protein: CASSKVGGFTDTQYF
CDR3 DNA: TGTGCCAGCAGCAAAGTTGGCGGTTTCACAGATACGCAGTATTTT

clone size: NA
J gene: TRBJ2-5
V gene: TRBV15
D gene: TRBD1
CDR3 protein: CATRPYRGKETQYF
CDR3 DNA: TGTGCCACCAGGCCTTACAGGGGAAAGGAGACCCAGTACTTC

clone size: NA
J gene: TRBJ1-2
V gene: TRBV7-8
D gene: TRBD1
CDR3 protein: CASSLRGQGILAGYTF
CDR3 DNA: TGTGCCAGCAGCTTAAGGGGACAGGGAATATTGGCCGGCTACACCTTC

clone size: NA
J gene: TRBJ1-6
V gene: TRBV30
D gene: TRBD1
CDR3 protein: CAWSDWDRVENSPLHF
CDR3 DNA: TGTGCCTGGAGCGATTGGGACAGGGTAGAAAATTCACCCCTCCACTTT

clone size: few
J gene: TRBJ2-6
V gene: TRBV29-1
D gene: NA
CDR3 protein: CSVGQLYSGANVLTF
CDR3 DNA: TGCAGCGTTGGACAGCTCTACTCTGGGGCCAACGTCCTGACTTTC

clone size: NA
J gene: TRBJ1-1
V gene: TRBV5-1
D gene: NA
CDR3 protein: CASSLGEYEAFF
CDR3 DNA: TGCGCCAGCAGCTTGGGAGAGTATGAAGCTTTCTTT

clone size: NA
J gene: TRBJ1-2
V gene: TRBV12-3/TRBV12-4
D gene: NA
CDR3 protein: CASSPRVRPSSPYGYTF
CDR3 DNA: TGTGCCAGCAGTCCCCGGGTACGGCCGAGTTCCCCCTATGGCTACACCTTC

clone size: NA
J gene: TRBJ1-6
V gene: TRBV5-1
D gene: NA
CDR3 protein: CASSRREENSPLHF
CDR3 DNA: TGCGCCAGCAGCCGTAGGGAAGAGAATTCACCCCTCCACTTT

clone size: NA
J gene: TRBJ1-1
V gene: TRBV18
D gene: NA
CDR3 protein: CASSPRLDNTEAFF
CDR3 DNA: TGTGCCAGCTCACCACGGCTCGATAACACTGAAGCTTTCTTT

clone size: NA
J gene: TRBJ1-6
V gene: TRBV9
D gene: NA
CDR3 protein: CASSVGESSYNSPLHF
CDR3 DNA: TGTGCCAGCAGCGTAGGGGAGAGCTCCTATAATTCACCCCTCCACTTT

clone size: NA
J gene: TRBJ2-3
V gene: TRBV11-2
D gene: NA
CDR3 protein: CASRLPGGPDTQYF
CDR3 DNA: TGTGCCAGCAGACTACCGGGGGGCCCGGATACGCAGTATTTT

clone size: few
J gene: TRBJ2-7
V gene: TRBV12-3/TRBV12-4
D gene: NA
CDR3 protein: CASSSRRVSEEQYF
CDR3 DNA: TGTGCCAGCAGTTCCCGCAGGGTTTCAGAGGAGCAGTACTTC

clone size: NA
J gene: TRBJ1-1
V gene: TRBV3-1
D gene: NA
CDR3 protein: CASSHPGASGTEAFF
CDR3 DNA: TGTGCCAGCAGCCACCCAGGTGCCTCGGGGACTGAAGCTTTCTTT

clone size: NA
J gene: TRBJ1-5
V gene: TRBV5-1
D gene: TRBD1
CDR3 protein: CASSPTGGDNQPQHF
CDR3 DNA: TGCGCCAGCAGCCCGACAGGGGGGGACAATCAGCCCCAGCATTTT

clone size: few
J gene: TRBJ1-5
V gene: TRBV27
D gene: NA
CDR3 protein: CASSGSNQPQHF
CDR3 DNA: TGTGCCAGCAGCGGGAGCAATCAGCCCCAGCATTTT

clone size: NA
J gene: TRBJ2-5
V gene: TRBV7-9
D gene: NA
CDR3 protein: CASLRGPQETQYF
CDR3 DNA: TGTGCCAGTTTGCGAGGGCCACAAGAGACCCAGTACTTC

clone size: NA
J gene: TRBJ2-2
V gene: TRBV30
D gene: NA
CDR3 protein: CAWSVGVNTGELFF
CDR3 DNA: TGTGCCTGGAGTGTAGGAGTGAACACCGGGGAGCTGTTTTTT

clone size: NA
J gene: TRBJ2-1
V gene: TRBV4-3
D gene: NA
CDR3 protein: CASSLVISGSYNEQFF
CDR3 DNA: TGCGCCAGCAGCCTTGTCATTAGCGGCTCCTACAATGAGCAGTTCTTC

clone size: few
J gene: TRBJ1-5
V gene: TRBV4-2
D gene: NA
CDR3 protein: CASSQGEGPLKPQHF
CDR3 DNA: TGTGCCAGCAGCCAAGGAGAAGGTCCGTTAAAACCCCAGCATTTT

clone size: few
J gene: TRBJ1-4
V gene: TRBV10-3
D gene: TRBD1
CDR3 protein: CAISRDSGNEKLFF
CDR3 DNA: TGTGCCATCAGTCGGGACAGCGGTAATGAAAAACTGTTTTTT

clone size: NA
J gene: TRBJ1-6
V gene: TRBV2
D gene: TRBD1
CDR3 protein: CASSERQGGSPLHF
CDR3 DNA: TGTGCCAGCAGTGAAAGACAGGGAGGTTCACCCCTCCACTTT

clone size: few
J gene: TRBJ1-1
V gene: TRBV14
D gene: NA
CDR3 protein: CASSQQVNTEAFF
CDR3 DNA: TGTGCCAGCAGCCAACAGGTAAACACTGAAGCTTTCTTT

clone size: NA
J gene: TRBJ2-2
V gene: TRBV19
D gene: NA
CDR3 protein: CASRADRNTGELFF
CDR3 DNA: TGTGCCAGTAGGGCGGACAGGAACACCGGGGAGCTGTTTTTT

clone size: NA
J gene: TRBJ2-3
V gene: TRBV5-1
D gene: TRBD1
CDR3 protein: CASRRTGLTDTQYF
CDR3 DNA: TGCGCCAGCAGGAGGACAGGGCTCACAGATACGCAGTATTTT

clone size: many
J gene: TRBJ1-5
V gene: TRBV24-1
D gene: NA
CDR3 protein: CATSDFTVNQPQHF
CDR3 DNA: TGTGCCACCAGTGATTTTACAGTCAATCAGCCCCAGCATTTT

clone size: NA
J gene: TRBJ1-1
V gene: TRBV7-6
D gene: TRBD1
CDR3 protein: CASSPTLTGLTEAFF
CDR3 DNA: TGTGCCAGCAGCCCAACGCTGACAGGGCTCACTGAAGCTTTCTTT

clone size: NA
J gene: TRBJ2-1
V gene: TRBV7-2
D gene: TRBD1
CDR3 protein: CASSLGGGGEQIF
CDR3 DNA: TGTGCCAGCAGCTTAGGAGGGGGCGGTGAGCAGATCTTC

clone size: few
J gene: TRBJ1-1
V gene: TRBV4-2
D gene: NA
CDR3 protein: CASSPGTMNTEAFF
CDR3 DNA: TGTGCCAGCAGCCCCGGGACCATGAACACTGAAGCTTTCTTT

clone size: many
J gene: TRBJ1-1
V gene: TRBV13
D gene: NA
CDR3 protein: CASSFYDTRNTEAFF
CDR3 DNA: TGTGCCAGCAGCTTTTACGACACTCGGAACACTGAAGCTTTCTTT

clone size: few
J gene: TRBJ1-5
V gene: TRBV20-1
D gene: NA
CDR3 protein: CSAPATPGLTSNQPQHF
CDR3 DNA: TGCAGTGCGCCGGCGACCCCGGGACTTACAAGCAATCAGCCCCAGCATTTT

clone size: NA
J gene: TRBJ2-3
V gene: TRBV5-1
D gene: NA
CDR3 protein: CASGPIVTDTQYF
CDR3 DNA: TGCGCCAGCGGTCCGATCGTCACAGATACGCAGTATTTT

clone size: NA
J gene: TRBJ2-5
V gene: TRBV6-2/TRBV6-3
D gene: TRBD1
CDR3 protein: CASSYGTAQETQYF
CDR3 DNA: TGTGCCAGCAGTTATGGGACAGCTCAAGAGACCCAGTACTTC

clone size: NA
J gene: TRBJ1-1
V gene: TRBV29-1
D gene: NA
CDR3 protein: CSAIRPPNTEAFF
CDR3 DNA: TGCAGCGCAATACGACCCCCGAACACTGAAGCTTTCTTT

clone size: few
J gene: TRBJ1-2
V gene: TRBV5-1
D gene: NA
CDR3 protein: CASSLDQGKDGYTF
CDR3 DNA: TGCGCCAGCAGCTTAGATCAGGGAAAGGACGGCTACACCTTC

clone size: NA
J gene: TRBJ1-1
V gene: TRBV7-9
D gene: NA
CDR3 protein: CASSRMATEAFF
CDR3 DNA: TGTGCCAGCAGCCGGATGGCCACTGAAGCTTTCTTT